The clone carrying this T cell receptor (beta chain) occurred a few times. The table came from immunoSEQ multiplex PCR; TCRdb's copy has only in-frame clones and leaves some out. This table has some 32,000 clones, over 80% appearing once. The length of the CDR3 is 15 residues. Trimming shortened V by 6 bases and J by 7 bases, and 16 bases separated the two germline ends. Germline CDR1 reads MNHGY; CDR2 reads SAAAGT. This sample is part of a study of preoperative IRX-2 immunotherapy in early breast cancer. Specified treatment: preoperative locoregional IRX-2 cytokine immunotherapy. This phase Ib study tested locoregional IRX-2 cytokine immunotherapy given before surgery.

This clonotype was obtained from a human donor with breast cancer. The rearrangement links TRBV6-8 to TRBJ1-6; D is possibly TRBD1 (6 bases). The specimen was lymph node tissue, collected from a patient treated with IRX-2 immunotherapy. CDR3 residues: CASRVGSGVNSPLHF. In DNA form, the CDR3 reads TGTGCCAGCAGGGTCGGTTCAGGGGTAAATTCACCCCTCCACTTT.